This T cell receptor beta chain was identified in a study of T cell repertoires and HLA-DP antigens. As for the study in general: A couple of male donors and one female donor spanned ages 18-to-29 through 60-to-69. Findings and limits, study-wide: Previously undetected clones averaged around 40% and 50% against the two alleles respectively. No separate analysis of naive versus memory CD4+ cells was done.

The germline gives CDR1 PRHDT, CDR2 FYEKMQ (reference sequence). Trimming shortened V by 1 base and J by 2 bases, and 12 bases separated the two germline ends. This CDR3 comprises 16 residues. Comment on this clone: The antigen is unknown.

Each pre-culture CD4+ sample aimed for roughly 210,000 T cell genomes at deep resolution. Clones were read by immunoSEQ multiplex PCR, and TCRdb kept only the in-frame ones, dropping some. The sample carries fewer than 75,000 clones, about four fifths recorded once. This TCR derives from a man aged 55 to 70 in good health and CMV-seronegative. The J gene is TRBJ1-3, the V gene TRBV13, with a possible D match to TRBD1 (5 bases). Sequencing input: CD4+ T cells from PBMCs. This CDR3 is CASSLDYSGTGNTIYF. In DNA form, the CDR3 reads TGTGCCAGCAGCTTAGACTATTCAGGGACTGGAAACACCATATATTTT. The whole variable domain, filled in from reference TRBV13 and TRBJ1-3, reads AAGVIQSPRHLIKEKRETATLKCYPIPRHDTVYWYQQGPGQDPQFLISFYEKMQSDKGSIPDRFSAQQFSDYHSELNMSSLELGDSALYFCASSLDYSGTGNTIYFGEGSWLTVV.